This TCR beta chain was captured in a study of blood T cell repertoires in COVID-19. The repertoire was sequenced with immunoSEQ multiplex PCR; TCRdb's copy has only in-frame clones and lacks some. Found here are some 220,000 clones, over 75% of them singletons; the top ten hold more than 3%. CDR1 and CDR2 (germline): MGHRA, YSYEKL. The CDR3 sequence is 16 residues long. V dropped 0 bases and J dropped 1; count of bases not matched to a gene: 3. Participants were aged 18 to 89 years from roughly 26 US areas. This receptor was taken from a woman between 18 and 30 years old in a cohort exposed to, infected with or recovered from COVID-19 (not recorded which). The sample taken for sequencing was PBMCs or T cells enriched from blood (not recorded which). The gene calls are TRBV4-1 and TRBJ2-5; 9 nucleotides agree with TRBD2. The CDR3 DNA is TGCGCCAGCAGCCAAGAAGGGACTAGCATCCAAGAGACCCAGTACTTC. Protein product: CASSQEGTSIQETQYF.